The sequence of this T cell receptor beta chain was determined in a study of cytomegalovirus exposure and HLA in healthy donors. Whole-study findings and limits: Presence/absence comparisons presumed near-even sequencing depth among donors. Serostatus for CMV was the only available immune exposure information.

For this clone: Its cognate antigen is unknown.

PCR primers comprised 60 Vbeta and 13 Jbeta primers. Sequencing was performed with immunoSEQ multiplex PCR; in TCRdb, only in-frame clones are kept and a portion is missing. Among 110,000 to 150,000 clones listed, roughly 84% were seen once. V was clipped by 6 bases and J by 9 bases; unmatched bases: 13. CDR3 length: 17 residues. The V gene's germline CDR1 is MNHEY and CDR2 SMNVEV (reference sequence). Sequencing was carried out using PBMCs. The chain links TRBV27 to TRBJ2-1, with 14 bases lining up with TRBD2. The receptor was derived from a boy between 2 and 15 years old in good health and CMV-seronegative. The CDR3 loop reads CASSSGTSGGPRSEQFF. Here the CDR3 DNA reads TGTGCCAGCAGCTCCGGGACTAGCGGGGGTCCCAGGAGTGAGCAGTTCTTC.